These T cell receptor beta chains were read from a single sample in a study of PD-1 blockade in classical Hodgkin lymphoma. TCRdb's copy holds only in-frame clones and misses some; the assay was immunoSEQ multiplex PCR. The sample shows approximately 93,000 clones, over 75% of them seen only once. Material: peripheral blood mononuclear cells (PBMCs), obtained before the fourth cycle of nivolumab. These receptors came from a human donor with classical Hodgkin lymphoma. Both conserved end residues are part of each CDR3. Fields, in order: D gene, V gene, J gene, clone size, CDR3 DNA, CDR3 protein. The D gene is left open where the match is weak. Rows may omit the clone size; those that give it use once, few, many or a size class.

d_call: TRBD2; v_call: TRBV6-5; j_call: TRBJ2-7; clone_size: -; cdr3_nt: TGTGCCAGCAGGCCCGACGGGGGGAGGCTCTACGAGCAGTACTTC; cdr3_aa: CASRPDGGRLYEQYF
d_call: -; v_call: TRBV5-4; j_call: TRBJ2-3; clone_size: -; cdr3_nt: TGTGCCAGCAGCTTGTCCTCCTCCACAGATACGCAGTATTTT; cdr3_aa: CASSLSSSTDTQYF
d_call: TRBD1; v_call: TRBV6-6; j_call: TRBJ2-5; clone_size: -; cdr3_nt: TGTGCCAGCAGCCAGGGGACAGCCGGAGAGACCCAGTACTTC; cdr3_aa: CASSQGTAGETQYF
d_call: -; v_call: TRBV18; j_call: TRBJ1-2; clone_size: -; cdr3_nt: TGTGCCAGCCTCCCGTCGGGGGTCCCTAACTATGGCTACACCTTC; cdr3_aa: CASLPSGVPNYGYTF
d_call: TRBD1; v_call: TRBV11-1; j_call: TRBJ1-3; clone_size: -; cdr3_nt: TGTGCCAGCAGCTTAACTGATCCGGGACAGGCTGGAAACACCATATATTTT; cdr3_aa: CASSLTDPGQAGNTIYF
d_call: TRBD2; v_call: TRBV4-3; j_call: TRBJ2-1; clone_size: -; cdr3_nt: TGCGCCAGCAGCCCAGATCGGCCTAGCGGGAGAGACAATGAGCAGTTCTTC; cdr3_aa: CASSPDRPSGRDNEQFF
d_call: -; v_call: TRBV5-1; j_call: TRBJ2-2; clone_size: -; cdr3_nt: TGCGCCAGCAGCTTGGCGACAGTCAACACCGGGGAGCTGTTTTTT; cdr3_aa: CASSLATVNTGELFF
d_call: -; v_call: TRBV5-1; j_call: TRBJ1-5; clone_size: -; cdr3_nt: TGCGCCAGCAGTTTACTGGGCAATCAGCCCCAGCATTTT; cdr3_aa: CASSLLGNQPQHF
d_call: -; v_call: TRBV5-4; j_call: TRBJ2-3; clone_size: -; cdr3_nt: TGTGCCAGCAGCTTACAATCGGGGACAAGCACAGATACGCAGTATTTT; cdr3_aa: CASSLQSGTSTDTQYF
d_call: -; v_call: TRBV5-1; j_call: TRBJ1-1; clone_size: -; cdr3_nt: TGCGCCAGCAGCTTGCTAAATTGGAGGGGGGACACTGAAGCTTTCTTT; cdr3_aa: CASSLLNWRGDTEAFF
d_call: TRBD1; v_call: TRBV11-1; j_call: TRBJ1-1; clone_size: -; cdr3_nt: TGTGCCAGCAGCCATTGGACAGGACTGATGAACACTGAAGCTTTCTTT; cdr3_aa: CASSHWTGLMNTEAFF
d_call: -; v_call: TRBV12-5; j_call: TRBJ1-1; clone_size: few; cdr3_nt: TGTGCTAGTGGTTTTGAACAGGAGATGAACACTGAAGCTTTCTTT; cdr3_aa: CASGFEQEMNTEAFF
d_call: TRBD1; v_call: TRBV28; j_call: TRBJ2-7; clone_size: -; cdr3_nt: TGTGCCAGCAGTTTACCGGGACAGGGGGCGCGCGAGCAGTACTTC; cdr3_aa: CASSLPGQGAREQYF
d_call: TRBD1; v_call: TRBV5-1; j_call: TRBJ1-3; clone_size: -; cdr3_nt: TGCGCCAGCAGCTCGGTGGGACAGAACTCTGGAAACACCATATATTTT; cdr3_aa: CASSSVGQNSGNTIYF
d_call: -; v_call: TRBV13; j_call: TRBJ2-7; clone_size: few; cdr3_nt: TGTGCCAGCAGCTTAGGGTACGGGTCGGACGAGCAGTACTTC; cdr3_aa: CASSLGYGSDEQYF
d_call: -; v_call: TRBV15; j_call: TRBJ1-5; clone_size: once; cdr3_nt: TGTGCCACCAGCAGAGATCTGCAGGGGTCAAGCAATCAGCCCCAGCATTTT; cdr3_aa: CATSRDLQGSSNQPQHF
d_call: -; v_call: TRBV5-1; j_call: TRBJ1-4; clone_size: -; cdr3_nt: TGCGCCAGCAGCTTTACAGGGACGGTAGATGAAAAACTGTTTTTT; cdr3_aa: CASSFTGTVDEKLFF
d_call: -; v_call: TRBV7-2; j_call: TRBJ2-7; clone_size: -; cdr3_nt: TGTGCCAGCAGCTTAGGAATCGCAGCGAGCTCCTACGAGCAGTACTTC; cdr3_aa: CASSLGIAASSYEQYF
d_call: TRBD1; v_call: TRBV6-5; j_call: TRBJ1-2; clone_size: -; cdr3_nt: TGTGCCAGCAGTTCTCTCGGGACAGCCTATGGCTACACCTTC; cdr3_aa: CASSSLGTAYGYTF
d_call: TRBD2; v_call: TRBV7-2; j_call: TRBJ2-5; clone_size: -; cdr3_nt: TGTGCCAGCAGCCCGAGACTAGCGGGGGGAGAGACCCAGTACTTC; cdr3_aa: CASSPRLAGGETQYF
d_call: -; v_call: TRBV30; j_call: TRBJ2-3; clone_size: -; cdr3_nt: TGTGCCTGGTCTCCTATCGGAAGCCATACGCAGTATTTT; cdr3_aa: CAWSPIGSHTQYF
d_call: -; v_call: TRBV6-1; j_call: TRBJ1-2; clone_size: few; cdr3_nt: TGTGCCAGCAGTGAAATTTCCTATGGCTACACCTTC; cdr3_aa: CASSEISYGYTF
d_call: -; v_call: TRBV12-5; j_call: TRBJ2-5; clone_size: -; cdr3_nt: TGTGCTAGTGGTTTGGCGCCGGAGGTACCCGGTAGGGAGACCCAGTACTTC; cdr3_aa: CASGLAPEVPGRETQYF
d_call: -; v_call: TRBV6-5; j_call: TRBJ2-3; clone_size: -; cdr3_nt: TGTGCCAGCAGACCCGGGACCAACACGCAGTATTTT; cdr3_aa: CASRPGTNTQYF
d_call: TRBD2; v_call: TRBV30; j_call: TRBJ2-7; clone_size: -; cdr3_nt: TGTGCCTGGAGTGTAGGCCTAGCGGCCTACGAGCAGTACTTC; cdr3_aa: CAWSVGLAAYEQYF
d_call: TRBD1; v_call: TRBV4-1; j_call: TRBJ2-5; clone_size: -; cdr3_nt: TGCGCCAGCAGCCACCAGGACAGGGTTCAAGAGACCCAGTACTTC; cdr3_aa: CASSHQDRVQETQYF
d_call: TRBD1; v_call: TRBV11-3; j_call: TRBJ1-2; clone_size: -; cdr3_nt: TGTGCCAGCAGCTTCGGGCGACAGGGGTATGGCTACACCTTC; cdr3_aa: CASSFGRQGYGYTF
d_call: -; v_call: TRBV6-1; j_call: TRBJ1-1; clone_size: -; cdr3_nt: TGTGCCAGCAGCCACAAGGCAGGGGTTGAAGCTTTCTTT; cdr3_aa: CASSHKAGVEAFF
d_call: -; v_call: TRBV29-1; j_call: TRBJ2-2; clone_size: -; cdr3_nt: TGCAGCGTTGGTTTGCGAGGAAACACCGGGGAGCTGTTTTTT; cdr3_aa: CSVGLRGNTGELFF
d_call: -; v_call: TRBV2; j_call: TRBJ2-7; clone_size: once; cdr3_nt: TGTGCCAGCGATCAAGCCGGAGTTGGCGAGCAGTACTTC; cdr3_aa: CASDQAGVGEQYF
d_call: TRBD2; v_call: TRBV5-1; j_call: TRBJ2-2; clone_size: -; cdr3_nt: TGCGCCAGCAGCGTTGGCGGGGGTGGCACCGGGGAGCTGTTTTTT; cdr3_aa: CASSVGGGGTGELFF
d_call: -; v_call: TRBV6-5; j_call: TRBJ1-4; clone_size: -; cdr3_nt: TGTGCCAGCAGTGGGATACAGGGAATAAATGAAAAACTGTTTTTT; cdr3_aa: CASSGIQGINEKLFF
d_call: -; v_call: TRBV12-5; j_call: TRBJ2-2; clone_size: -; cdr3_nt: TGTGCTAGTGGCCCACCCGGGGAGCTGTTTTTT; cdr3_aa: CASGPPGELFF
d_call: TRBD1; v_call: TRBV7-8; j_call: TRBJ1-6; clone_size: -; cdr3_nt: TGTGCCAGCAGCTTATCAGACAGGGGGAATTCACCCCTCCACTTT; cdr3_aa: CASSLSDRGNSPLHF
d_call: TRBD2; v_call: TRBV11-2; j_call: TRBJ2-1; clone_size: -; cdr3_nt: TGTGCCAGCAGCCCCCGGACTAGCGGGACTTACAATGAGCAGTTCTTC; cdr3_aa: CASSPRTSGTYNEQFF
d_call: TRBD1; v_call: TRBV19; j_call: TRBJ1-5; clone_size: -; cdr3_nt: TGTGCCAGTAGTTTGAGACAGGGGAATCAGCCCCAGCATTTT; cdr3_aa: CASSLRQGNQPQHF
d_call: -; v_call: TRBV21-1; j_call: TRBJ2-7; clone_size: -; cdr3_nt: TGTGCCAGACCGGGGACAGCGTTCTACGAGCAGTACTTC; cdr3_aa: CARPGTAFYEQYF
d_call: TRBD1; v_call: TRBV10-3; j_call: TRBJ2-1; clone_size: -; cdr3_nt: TGTGCCATCAGTTCCGGGACAGTAAACAATGAGCAGTTCTTC; cdr3_aa: CAISSGTVNNEQFF
d_call: -; v_call: TRBV11-2; j_call: TRBJ1-1; clone_size: once; cdr3_nt: TGTGCCAGCAGCTCCGACTCCACTTCCCCTGAAGCTTTCTTT; cdr3_aa: CASSSDSTSPEAFF
d_call: -; v_call: TRBV4-1; j_call: TRBJ2-1; clone_size: once; cdr3_nt: TGCGCCAGCAGCCAAGAAGGCTCCCTCCGGGCGTCCTACAATGAGCAGTTCTTC; cdr3_aa: CASSQEGSLRASYNEQFF
d_call: -; v_call: TRBV10-3; j_call: TRBJ2-7; clone_size: -; cdr3_nt: TGTGCCATCAGTGAGTCGGGCGGGGCCTCCTACGAGCAGTACTTC; cdr3_aa: CAISESGGASYEQYF
d_call: TRBD2; v_call: TRBV5-1; j_call: TRBJ2-7; clone_size: -; cdr3_nt: TGCGCCAGCGCCTCTACCCTAGCGGGAGTTTACGAGCAGTACTTC; cdr3_aa: CASASTLAGVYEQYF
d_call: TRBD1; v_call: TRBV2; j_call: TRBJ1-2; clone_size: -; cdr3_nt: TGTGCCAGCAGTGAAGAAACAGGGGGCGCAGGCTATGGCTACACCTTC; cdr3_aa: CASSEETGGAGYGYTF
d_call: -; v_call: TRBV15; j_call: TRBJ2-3; clone_size: few; cdr3_nt: TGTGCCACCAGCAGAGAAGAGGGACCGCAGTATTTT; cdr3_aa: CATSREEGPQYF